This TCR beta chain is drawn from a study of monozygotic twins with cystic fibrosis. V shed 3 bases and J 3 bases; nucleotides not matched to a gene: 12. The CDR3 contains 17 residues. Germline loops: CDR1 SGHNT, CDR2 YYREEE (reference sequence). This clone appeared a single time. Assay: immunoSEQ multiplex PCR; the TCRdb copy retains only in-frame clones and omits some. This table has tens of thousands of clones, 75% to 95% appearing once. This rearrangement joins TRBV5-4 to TRBJ1-2; 9 bases are a match to TRBD1. The sequence was obtained from a girl aged 2-9 years with cystic fibrosis. Source material: blood. The chain's CDR3 is CASSWTFRGQGDYGYTF. The CDR3 nucleotides read TGTGCCAGCAGCTGGACGTTTAGGGGACAGGGCGACTATGGCTACACCTTC.